This T cell receptor (beta chain) was retrieved from a study of T cells expressing NK-cell markers. Using the 5' RACE reads, TCRdb records one entry per CDR3 protein without DNA. The sample table sets out some 440,000 distinct CDR3 sequences. CDR3 length: 18 residues. In germline, CDR1 is DFQATT, CDR2 SNEGSKA (reference sequence). This chain joins TRBV20-1 and TRBJ1-5; TCRdb's D call, TRBD1, is unchecked because there is no DNA. The source of this sequence is a woman in her 50s in good health. The sequencing input was blood T cells: a sorted CD56 or NKG2C T cell subset, CD4+ or CD8+ T cells, or bulk PBMC T cells (not recorded which). The CDR3 reads CSARRPGGQSGRGQPQHF.